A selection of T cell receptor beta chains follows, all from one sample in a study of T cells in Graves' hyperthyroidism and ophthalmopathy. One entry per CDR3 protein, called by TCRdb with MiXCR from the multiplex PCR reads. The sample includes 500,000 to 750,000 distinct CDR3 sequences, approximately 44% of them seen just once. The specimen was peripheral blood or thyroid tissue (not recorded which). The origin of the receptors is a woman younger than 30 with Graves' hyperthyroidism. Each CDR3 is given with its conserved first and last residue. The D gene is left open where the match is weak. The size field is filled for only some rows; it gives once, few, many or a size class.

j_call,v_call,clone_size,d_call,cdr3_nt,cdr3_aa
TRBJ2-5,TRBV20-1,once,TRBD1,TGCAATGACCTCGGACAGGGGGCTTTAGAGACCCAGTACTTC,CNDLGQGALETQYF
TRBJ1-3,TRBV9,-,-,TGTGCCAGCAGCCCAGGAGGGGGGAGGGCTGGAAACACCATATATTTT,CASSPGGGRAGNTIYF
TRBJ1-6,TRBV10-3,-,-,TGTGCCATCAGTGAGGAGGGAGACAGGAATAATTCACCCCTCCACTTT,CAISEEGDRNNSPLHF
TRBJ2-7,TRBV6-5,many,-,TGTGCCAGCAGTCCCCCAGGTCGGTCCCACGAGCAGTACTTC,CASSPPGRSHEQYF
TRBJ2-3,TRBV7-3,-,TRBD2,TGTGCCAGCAGCCCCCCGGGAGCGGGGCGGGAAGATACGCAGTATTTT,CASSPPGAGREDTQYF
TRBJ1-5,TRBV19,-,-,TGTGCCAGTAGTATCTCGGTAGGGGCTGATCAGCCCCAACATTTT,CASSISVGADQPQHF
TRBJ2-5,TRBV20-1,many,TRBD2,TGCAGTGCTAGAAGAGATTGGGGAGGGGTCGGAGAGACCCAGTACTTC,CSARRDWGGVGETQYF
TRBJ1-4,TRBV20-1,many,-,TGCAGTGCTAGAGGGGCGGGAGTTAATGAAAAACTGTTTTTT,CSARGAGVNEKLFF
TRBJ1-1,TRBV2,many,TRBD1,TGTGCCAGCAAGGCGGCAGGGGGGGGGAACACTGAAGCTTTCTTT,CASKAAGGGNTEAFF
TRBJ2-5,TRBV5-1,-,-,TGCGCCAGCAGCTCGTCAGCCGGACGGAGTACGTACTTC,CASSSSAGRSTYF
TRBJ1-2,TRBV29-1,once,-,TGCAGTACCTCTCCGGTTGGAAACTATGGCTACACCTTC,CSTSPVGNYGYTF
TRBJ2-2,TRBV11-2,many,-,TGTGCCAGCAGCTCGCCGAGAAGAGTCGGGGAGCTGTTTTTT,CASSSPRRVGELFF
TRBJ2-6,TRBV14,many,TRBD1,TGTGCCAGCAGCCATCTTCCGGGACAGGGGGCGAGGGGGGCCAACGTCCTGACTTTC,CASSHLPGQGARGANVLTF
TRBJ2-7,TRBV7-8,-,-,TGTGCCAGCAGCTTATTAATATGGAGGGCTGGGGCTAAGGAGCAGTACTTC,CASSLLIWRAGAKEQYF
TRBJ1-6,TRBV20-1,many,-,TGCAGTGCTCGAACCTGGGGGTATTCACCCCTCCACTTT,CSARTWGYSPLHF
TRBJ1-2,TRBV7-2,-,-,TGTGCCAGCAGCTTAGCGGGACTCCGAAACTATGGCTACACCTTC,CASSLAGLRNYGYTF
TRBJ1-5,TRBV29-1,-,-,TGCAGCGCTGAGCGGGACGGTATAATCAGCCCCCAGCATTTT,CSAERDGIISPQHF
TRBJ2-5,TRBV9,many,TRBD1,TGTGCCAGCGCGGGGACAGGGGGAGAGACCCAGTACTTC,CASAGTGGETQYF
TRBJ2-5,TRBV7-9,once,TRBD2,TGTGCCAGCAGCTTCAGTCCCGGACTAGCGGGGAGGCTGGAGACCCAGTACTTC,CASSFSPGLAGRLETQYF
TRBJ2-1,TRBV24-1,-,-,TGTGCCAGCAGCGAAAACTTCCGAGGGTTCTTC,CASSENFRGFF